This T cell receptor beta chain stems from a study of shared clonotypes between healthy human individuals (dated by TCRdb to the early 2020s). About the investigation overall: The cohort included a few men and a couple of women between 18 and 49 years of age. Each donor's leukapheresis produced roughly between roughly 0.94 and 9.5 billion PBMCs. To increase sequencing depth and limit assay-specific biases, TCR repertoire library preparation and sequencing were carried out by different laboratories using diverse techniques. For each donor, CD4 naive and CD4 memory were each given three plates, CD8 naive was given two plates, and CD8 memory was given one plate. To estimate repertoire size and how much clonotypes are shared between individuals, the study performed deep sequencing of blood TCR repertoires from about 5 healthy adults.

Per the germline V gene (reference sequence), SGHNT is the CDR1 and YYREEE is the CDR2. The CDR3 numbers 12 residues from cysteine through phenylalanine. The DNA shown is the 36-base CDR3, in frame from base 1. V and J lose 5 bases and 7 bases, and a span of 12 bases separates them. The donors were healthy, HIV-negative adults who had no recently reported acute infections or vaccinations. All donors were Caucasian adults living in Nashville, Tennessee, USA. CD4+ T cells were enriched by magnetic negative selection; naive cells were then positively selected on CD45RA, and the negative fraction formed the memory subset. Blood was collected by leukapheresis, and PBMCs were isolated by Ficoll-Histopaque density gradient centrifugation and then cryopreserved in liquid nitrogen vapor phase. Analytical flow cytometry was used to check the purity and quantity of each magnetically sorted T cell population. Genomic DNA was isolated from each sorted fraction and quantified by UV absorbance on a Nanodrop 2000c.

On the study overall, not on this receptor specifically: Sampling was restricted to blood, and TCR repertoires in tissues likely differ from the TCR repertoires found in blood. Incomplete sequencing was indicated by rarefaction of sorted-subset datasets, despite the large sequencing depth. Estimated clonotype richness was generally larger for naive than for memory subsets. The genetic and exposure-history diversity represented was limited by the small number of donors. When several donors were compared, the shared fraction of clonotypes was around 5% for naive CD4, about 4% for naive CD8, 2.3% for memory CD4, and 0.4% for memory CD8. Pairwise subsampling led to the expectation that sequencing depth would affect the degree of clonotype sharing among donors. Compared with non-shared clonotypes, clonotypes shared by all four sorted-subset donors had higher generation probabilities.

Of note for this clone: There is no known antigen for this receptor. The record has no base qualities; no much larger clone is one base away.

TCR CDR3 regions were amplified from genomic DNA by multiplex PCR using the deep immunoSEQ assay. Extracted genomic DNA from each cell subset was distributed evenly across all wells of several immunoSEQ 96-well plates, and each plate was treated as a replicate. For sorted subsets, 150 to 250 ng genomic DNA, equal to approximately 30,000 T cell genomes, was loaded into each replicate PCR. The purified libraries were quantified using a Qubit 3.0 fluorometer, sized with a Bioanalyzer 2100, and then quantified again using the KAPA Library Quantification kit. Each immunoSEQ 96-well plate was sequenced on its own single-read 150-cycle Illumina NextSeq 550 flow cell. The authors processed their data as follows. Because the immunoSEQ output held only junctional sequences and lacked quality scores, the filtering could not match the filtering applied to full-length reads. Sequences were annotated with PyIR, a Python wrapper for IgBLAST v1.9, using IMGT germline references to assign V/J genes and CDR3. Any read was removed if the V/J assignment was weak (E-value above 1e-6), the CDR3 was missing, or the read contained stop codons, out-of-frame junctions, or ambiguous translated residues. A V3J clonotype was defined by an identical inferred V gene, J gene, and CDR3 amino acid sequence. Percentage overlap between repertoires was computed as shared unique clonotypes divided by the size of the smaller repertoire. Richness of each repertoire was evaluated using RTK rarefaction, the Chao1 estimator, and Recon v2.1 estimates of unobserved clonotypes. Generation probabilities were computed with OLGA for all TCRbeta clonotypes obtained by the gDNA method from a handful of donors. TCRdb carries this immuneACCESS record with in-frame sequences only. Its versions omit some clonotypes, under half of them owing to an unresolved V gene in the studies checked, with the rest unexplained. Clone size and V and J calls were adopted from that table, with D and trimming inferred from the DNA. This sample lists about 1 million clones; around four fifths were detected once. The ten biggest clones cover 1.4% of the sample.

Recombination joined TRBV5-4 with TRBJ2-5; no D gene is confidently identified. The material sequenced was memory CD4+ T cells sorted from blood. The sample's cell subset or site label is to be understood as: CD45RA-negative fraction. This TCR was sampled from a young man in good health. The nucleotide sequence reads TGTGCCAGCAGACAAGATTGGGGGACCCAGTACTTC. Its protein is CASRQDWGTQYF.